This T cell receptor (beta chain) is drawn from a study of human T cells and chemical hapten exposure (dated by TCRdb to about 2021). At the level of the whole study: For sensitization, 2% DPC in acetone was applied to a 2 cm by 2 cm area of upper inner arm skin. Both TCR alpha and TCR beta chains were sequenced from each blood RNA sample. Blood was sampled from patients pre-sensitization (week 0) and at 2, 6 and about 24 weeks after DPC sensitization. About 27 alopecia patients gave blood for TCR sequencing at one to four time points (pre-sensitization, 2, 6 and 24 weeks). Throughout the approximately 24-week study period, patients were also given weekly therapeutic DPC doses on the scalp. Patch testing was done on the upper back using Finn chambers containing 0.01% DPC, and results were scored after 6 days according to International Contact Dermatitis Research Group standards. The patient cohort, mostly female, included alopecia areata with under or over 50% scalp involvement, alopecia totalis and alopecia universalis. Libraries were pooled for sequencing, and per-sample TCR yields varied mainly because of small differences in library volumes within the pool. Peripheral blood TCR repertoire changes were tracked in vivo in alopecia patients during primary and secondary sensitization to the hapten diphenylcyclopropenone (DPC). General conclusions and limits of the study: DPC sensitization did not change the number of TCRs with a frequency above 1 in 1000, and there was no evidence of changes in global repertoire structure. The number of PT1 expanded TCRs positively correlated with patch test score, significant at thresholds 8, 16 and 32 but not 4. After repeated subsampling, the strength of the expansion versus patch-test correlation and the threshold at which it became significant changed. Expanded TCRs formed significantly more large CDR3 similarity clusters than pre-sensitization or healthy control sets, consistent with antigen-driven responses. Alopecia, a presumed autoimmune disease, was present in all patients, so the immune response of the patients might differ from that of healthy individuals.

The protocol used for the library was RACE. The sample was run on a NextSeq 500. During library preparation, unique molecular identifiers were attached to individual cDNA molecules so that TCRs could be counted quantitatively and reproducibly. Per the source publication's procedure: Samples had a median of roughly 91,000 TCRs, with a range from roughly 23,224 to 750,000. V, J and CDR3 annotation of the TCR reads was performed with the Decombinator software suite. For the PS versus PT1 abundance plots, all samples were subsampled to the same number of TCRs (28,000). Expanded TCRs were defined as absent before sensitization and observed at least eight times at the 2-week time point. TCRdb passed the public sequencing reads through fastp at Q25 and MiXCR, retaining productive beta sequences. For every CDR3 protein sequence, its rows merge into one entry that carries the most common genes and DNA. In this record, the V and J calls reflect TCRdb's handling and not the investigators' own analysis. Recorded for this sample are 35,000 or so distinct CDR3 sequences; 10% of them occurred a single time. The ten largest clones capture 27% of the sample.

The CDR3 holds 13 amino acids from the cysteine to the phenylalanine. Only the CDR3 DNA is retained, 39 bases long and in frame from the first base. CDR1 WSHSY and CDR2 SAAADI are derived from the germline V gene. V is pared back by 3 bases and J by 6 bases, with 12 bases lying between the germline termini. The time point label corresponds to: pre-sensitization, week 0. This specimen's treatment or condition label, per the study, means: therapeutic diphenylcyclopropenone sensitization with weekly scalp DPC. Unfractionated whole blood was collected in Tempus Blood RNA tubes, and total RNA was extracted from that blood. At every patch-test visit, the blood draw took place before the patch test was put on. Patients were eligible if aged 18 to 70, diagnosed with alopecia and judged suitable for DPC therapy, and pregnant patients were excluded. The table lists this clonotype with many counts. Its antigen target is currently unknown. Base-call qualities are not available, and no considerably larger clone is one nucleotide away.

Sequences were derived from whole blood, sampled in connection with sensitization to the hapten diphenylcyclopropenone (DPC). This receptor chain uses TRBV10-2 and TRBJ2-7; tentative D gene TRBD1, with 5 bases matching. The receptor's source is a man aged 45 to 65 with alopecia areata. Some clones in this sample may be carry-over from other donors' samples. The nucleotides read TGCGCCAGCAGTGAAGCCAGGGTTAGCGAGCAGTACTTC. This codes for CASSEARVSEQYF.